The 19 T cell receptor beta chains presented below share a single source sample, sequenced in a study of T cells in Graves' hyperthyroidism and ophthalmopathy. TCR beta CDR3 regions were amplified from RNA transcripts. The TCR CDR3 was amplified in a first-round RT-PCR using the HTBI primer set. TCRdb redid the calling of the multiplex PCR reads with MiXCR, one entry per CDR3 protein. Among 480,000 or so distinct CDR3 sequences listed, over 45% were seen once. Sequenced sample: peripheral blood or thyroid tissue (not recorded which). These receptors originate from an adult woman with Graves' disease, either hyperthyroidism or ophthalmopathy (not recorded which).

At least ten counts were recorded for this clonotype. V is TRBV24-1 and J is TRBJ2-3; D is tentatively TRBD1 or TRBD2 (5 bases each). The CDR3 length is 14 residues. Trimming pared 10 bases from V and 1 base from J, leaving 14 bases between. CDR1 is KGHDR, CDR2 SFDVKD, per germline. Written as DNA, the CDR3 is TGTGCCACTGGGGGATACCCTGGCACAGATACGCAGTATTTT. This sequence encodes CATGGYPGTDTQYF.

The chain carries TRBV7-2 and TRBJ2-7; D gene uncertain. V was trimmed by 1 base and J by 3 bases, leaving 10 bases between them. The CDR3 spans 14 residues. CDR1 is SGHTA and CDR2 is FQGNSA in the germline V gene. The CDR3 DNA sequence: TGTGCCAGCAGCTTAGGCGGAACCTTCTACGAGCAGTACTTC. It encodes CASSLGGTFYEQYF.

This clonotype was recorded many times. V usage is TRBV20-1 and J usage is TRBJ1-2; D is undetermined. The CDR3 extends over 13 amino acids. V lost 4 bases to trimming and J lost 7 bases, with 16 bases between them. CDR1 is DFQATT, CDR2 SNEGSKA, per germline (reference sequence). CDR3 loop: CSAKPPGLGGYTF. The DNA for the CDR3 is TGCAGTGCTAAGCCGCCCGGTCTCGGTGGCTACACCTTC.

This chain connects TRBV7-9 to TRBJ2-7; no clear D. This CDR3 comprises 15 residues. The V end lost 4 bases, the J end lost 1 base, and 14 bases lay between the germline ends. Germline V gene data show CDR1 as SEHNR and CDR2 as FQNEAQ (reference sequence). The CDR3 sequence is CASSYPVDGSYEQYF. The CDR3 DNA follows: TGTGCCAGCAGCTACCCCGTGGACGGTTCCTACGAGCAGTACTTC.

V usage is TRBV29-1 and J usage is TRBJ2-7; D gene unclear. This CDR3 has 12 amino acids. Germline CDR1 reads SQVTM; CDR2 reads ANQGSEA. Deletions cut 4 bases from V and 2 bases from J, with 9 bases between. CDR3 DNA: TGCAGCGTTGCAGCAGGTCCCTACGAGCAGTACTTC. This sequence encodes CSVAAGPYEQYF.

In DNA, the CDR3 is TGTGCCAGCAGCTCGTCACAGGGGCCCTACAATGAGCAGTTCTTC. Its translation: CASSSSQGPYNEQFF. This rearrangement joins TRBV7-2 to TRBJ2-1; 7 bases line up with TRBD1. The germline V gene has CDR1 SGHTA and CDR2 FQGNSA. J was trimmed by 2 bases and V by 4 bases; bases with no gene match: 5. There are 15 residues in the CDR3.

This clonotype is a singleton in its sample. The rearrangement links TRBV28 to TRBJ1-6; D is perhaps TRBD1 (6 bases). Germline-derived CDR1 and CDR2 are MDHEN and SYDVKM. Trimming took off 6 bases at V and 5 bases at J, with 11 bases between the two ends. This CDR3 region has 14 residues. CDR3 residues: CASRYYRDNSPLHF. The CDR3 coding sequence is TGTGCCAGCAGGTACTACAGGGATAATTCACCCCTCCACTTT.

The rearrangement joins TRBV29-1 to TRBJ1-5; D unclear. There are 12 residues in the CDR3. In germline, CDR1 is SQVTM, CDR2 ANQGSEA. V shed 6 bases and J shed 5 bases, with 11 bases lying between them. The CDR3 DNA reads TGCAGCGTCGGTGCCAGTGATCAGCCCCAGCATTTT. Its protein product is CSVGASDQPQHF.

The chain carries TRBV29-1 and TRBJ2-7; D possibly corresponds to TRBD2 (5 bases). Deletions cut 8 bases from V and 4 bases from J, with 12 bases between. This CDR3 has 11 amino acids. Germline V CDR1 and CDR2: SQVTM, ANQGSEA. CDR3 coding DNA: TGCAGCTTGGGAGAATGGTACGAGCAGTACTTC. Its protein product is CSLGEWYEQYF.

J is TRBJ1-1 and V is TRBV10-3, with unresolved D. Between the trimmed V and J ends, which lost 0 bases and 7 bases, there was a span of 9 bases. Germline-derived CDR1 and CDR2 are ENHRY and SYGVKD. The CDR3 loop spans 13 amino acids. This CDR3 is CAISESGRNEAFF. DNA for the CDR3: TGTGCCATCAGTGAGTCAGGCAGGAATGAAGCTTTCTTT.

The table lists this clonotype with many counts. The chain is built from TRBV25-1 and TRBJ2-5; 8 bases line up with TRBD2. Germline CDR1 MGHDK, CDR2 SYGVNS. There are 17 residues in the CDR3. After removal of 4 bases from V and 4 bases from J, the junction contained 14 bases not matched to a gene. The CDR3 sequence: CASSGLTSVVFGETQYF. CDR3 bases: TGTGCCAGCAGTGGTTTGACTAGCGTGGTGTTCGGAGAGACCCAGTACTTC. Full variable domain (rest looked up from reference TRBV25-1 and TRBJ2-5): EADIYQTPRYLVIGTGKKITLECSQTMGHDKMYWYQQDPGMELHLIHYSYGVNSTEKGDLSSESTVSRIRTEHFPLTLESARPSHTSQYLCASSGLTSVVFGETQYFGPGTRLLVL.

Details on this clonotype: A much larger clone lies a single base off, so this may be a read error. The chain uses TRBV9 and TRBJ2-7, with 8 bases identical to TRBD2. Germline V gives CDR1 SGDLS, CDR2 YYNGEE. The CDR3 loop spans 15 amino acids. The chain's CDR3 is CAGSVASGPSYEQYF. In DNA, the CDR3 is TGTGCCGGCAGCGTGGCTAGCGGGCCCTCCTACGAGCAGTACTTC.

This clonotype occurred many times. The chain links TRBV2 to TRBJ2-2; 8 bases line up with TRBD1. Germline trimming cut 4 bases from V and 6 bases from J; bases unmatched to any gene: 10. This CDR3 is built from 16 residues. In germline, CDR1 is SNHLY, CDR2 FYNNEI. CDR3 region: CASSAQGALSSGELFF. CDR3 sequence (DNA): TGTGCCAGCAGTGCCCAGGGGGCCCTGTCTTCCGGGGAGCTGTTTTTT.

Written as DNA, the CDR3 is TGTGCCAGCAGCCTGGGGGGGCACAGCTACACCTTC. It yields the protein CASSLGGHSYTF. This chain joins TRBV7-3 and TRBJ1-2; a possible D gene is TRBD1 (6 bases). Trimming left V 5 bases short and J 9 bases short, with 13 bases between. The CDR3 totals 12 residues. The germline V gene encodes CDR1 SGHTA and CDR2 FQGTGA.

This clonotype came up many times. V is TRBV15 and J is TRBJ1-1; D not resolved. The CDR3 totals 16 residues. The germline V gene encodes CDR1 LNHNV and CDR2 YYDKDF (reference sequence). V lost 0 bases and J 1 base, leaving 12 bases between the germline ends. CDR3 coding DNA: TGTGCCACCAGCAGAGAAGATCAGCCTCAGAACACTGAAGCTTTCTTT. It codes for CATSREDQPQNTEAFF.

CDR3 region: CASSLRGTGDDEQYF. The CDR3 DNA reads as TGTGCCAGCAGCTTAAGGGGGACAGGGGATGACGAGCAGTACTTC. This sequence joins TRBV7-3 and TRBJ2-5, with 10 nucleotides matching TRBD1. The DNA end is a closer match to TRBJ2-7, so the J assignment may be wrong. The germline CDR1 and CDR2 sequences are SGHTA and FQGTGA. The CDR3 is 15 residues long.

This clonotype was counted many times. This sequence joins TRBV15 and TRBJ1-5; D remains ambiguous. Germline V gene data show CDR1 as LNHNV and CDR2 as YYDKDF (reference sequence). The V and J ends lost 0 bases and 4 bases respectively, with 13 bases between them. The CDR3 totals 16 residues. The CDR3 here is CATSRDHGRKNQPQHF. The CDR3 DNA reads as TGTGCCACCAGCAGAGATCACGGCAGAAAAAATCAGCCCCAGCATTTT.

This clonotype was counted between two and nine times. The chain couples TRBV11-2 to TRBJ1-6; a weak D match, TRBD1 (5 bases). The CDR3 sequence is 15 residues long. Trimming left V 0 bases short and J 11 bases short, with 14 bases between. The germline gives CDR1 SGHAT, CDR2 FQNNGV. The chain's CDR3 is CASSLDPGGRPPLHF. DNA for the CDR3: TGTGCCAGCAGCTTAGATCCGGGGGGAAGGCCACCCCTCCACTTT.

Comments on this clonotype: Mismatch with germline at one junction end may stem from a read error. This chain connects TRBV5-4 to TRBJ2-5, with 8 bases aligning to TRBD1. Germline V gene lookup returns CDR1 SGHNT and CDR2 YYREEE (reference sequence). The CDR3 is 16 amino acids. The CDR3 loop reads CAGSLGGQARVAAQYF. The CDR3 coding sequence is TGTGCCGGCAGCTTGGGGGGACAGGCCCGGGTGGCGGCCCAGTACTTC.